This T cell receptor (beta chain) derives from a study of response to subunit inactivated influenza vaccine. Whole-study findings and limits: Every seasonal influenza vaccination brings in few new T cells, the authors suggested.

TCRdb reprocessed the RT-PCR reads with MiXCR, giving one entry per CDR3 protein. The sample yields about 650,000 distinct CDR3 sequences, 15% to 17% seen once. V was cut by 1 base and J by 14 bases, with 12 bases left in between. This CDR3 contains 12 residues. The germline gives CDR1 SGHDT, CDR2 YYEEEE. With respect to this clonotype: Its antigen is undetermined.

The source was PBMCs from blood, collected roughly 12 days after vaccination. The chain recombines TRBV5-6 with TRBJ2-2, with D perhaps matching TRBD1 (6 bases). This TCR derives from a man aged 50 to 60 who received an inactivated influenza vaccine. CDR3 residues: CASSLPQGSLFF. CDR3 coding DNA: TGTGCCAGCAGCTTGCCACAGGGTTCCCTGTTTTTT.